A selection of T cell receptor beta chains follows, all from one sample in a study of shared clonotypes between healthy human individuals. Libraries were prepared by immunoSEQ multiplex PCR; TCRdb keeps only in-frame clonotypes and omits some of them. Of roughly 2 million clones detected, approximately 96% appear once; the ten largest clones hold 0.1% to 0.15%. Sequencing was carried out using naive CD4+ T cells sorted from blood. The source is a man between 18 and 29 years old in good health. The CDR3 runs from the conserved cysteine through the conserved F or W. The D gene is left open where the match is weak. The size entry is marked missing in some rows and otherwise reads once, few, many or a size class.

size	V	D	J	CDR3	DNA
NA	TRBV9	NA	TRBJ1-6	CASSVGDSPLHF	TGTGCCAGCAGCGTAGGAGATTCACCCCTCCACTTT
NA	TRBV10-3	TRBD1	TRBJ2-5	CAIRGGTGVTETQYF	TGTGCCATCAGGGGGGGGACAGGGGTGACAGAGACCCAGTACTTC
NA	TRBV9	NA	TRBJ1-2	CASSVRQSYGYTF	TGTGCCAGCAGCGTAAGACAGTCGTATGGCTACACCTTC
NA	TRBV5-4	NA	TRBJ2-6	CASIFFPPAGANVLTF	TGTGCCAGCATCTTCTTCCCCCCCGCTGGGGCCAACGTCCTGACTTTC
NA	TRBV7-9	NA	TRBJ2-7	CASSPMSPYYEQYF	TGTGCCAGCAGCCCCATGTCCCCTTACTACGAGCAGTACTTC
once	TRBV6-5	NA	TRBJ2-2	CASSNSGELFF	TGTGCCAGCAGCAATTCCGGGGAGCTGTTTTTT
NA	TRBV25-1	NA	TRBJ1-4	CASSTEGGEKLFF	TGTGCCAGCAGTACGGAAGGGGGAGAAAAACTGTTTTTT
NA	TRBV19	TRBD1	TRBJ2-7	CASSLRDREASEQYF	TGTGCCAGTAGTTTAAGGGACAGGGAGGCTAGCGAGCAGTACTTC
NA	TRBV2	TRBD1	TRBJ2-6	CASSAGLGQANSGANVLTF	TGTGCCAGCAGCGCTGGGCTGGGACAGGCAAACTCTGGGGCCAACGTCCTGACTTTC
NA	TRBV29-1	TRBD1	TRBJ2-5	CSVEPRTGQGAKETQYF	TGCAGCGTTGAACCTCGGACGGGGCAGGGGGCCAAAGAGACCCAGTACTTC
NA	TRBV7-2	NA	TRBJ2-3	CASSPGSSGFGTQYF	TGTGCCAGCAGCCCTGGGTCGTCGGGGTTCGGTACGCAGTATTTT
NA	TRBV30	NA	TRBJ2-2	CAWTYTGELFF	TGTGCCTGGACTTACACCGGGGAGCTGTTTTTT
once	TRBV7-2	NA	TRBJ2-1	CASSLDGGSSYNEQFF	TGTGCCAGCAGCTTAGACGGCGGGTCCTCCTACAATGAGCAGTTCTTC
NA	TRBV5-6	NA	TRBJ1-1	CASSRGTTEAFF	TGTGCCAGCAGCCGAGGGACGACTGAAGCTTTCTTT
NA	TRBV10-1	NA	TRBJ2-7	CASSGDTSYEQYF	TGCGCCAGCAGTGGGGACACCTCCTACGAGCAGTACTTC
NA	TRBV18	NA	TRBJ1-6	CASSPNGQNVNSPLHF	TGTGCCAGCTCACCAAATGGGCAGAACGTAAATTCACCCCTCCACTTT
NA	TRBV9	NA	TRBJ1-1	CASSVVRGVNTEAFF	TGTGCCAGCAGCGTAGTGAGAGGTGTGAACACTGAAGCTTTCTTT
NA	TRBV30	NA	TRBJ1-4	CAWRKIQGTNEKLFF	TGTGCCTGGAGAAAAATACAGGGAACTAATGAAAAACTGTTTTTT
NA	TRBV6-1	NA	TRBJ1-2	CASNLKRGLGGYTF	TGTGCCAGCAACCTAAAAAGGGGGTTGGGCGGCTACACCTTC
once	TRBV2	NA	TRBJ2-7	CASGGNEQYF	TGTGCCAGCGGAGGGAACGAGCAGTACTTC
NA	TRBV10-1	NA	TRBJ2-2	CASSRIRENTGELFF	TGCGCCAGCAGCAGGATCAGGGAAAACACCGGGGAGCTGTTTTTT
NA	TRBV9	TRBD1	TRBJ2-7	CASSVALTGTYEQYF	TGTGCCAGCAGCGTAGCTCTGACAGGGACCTACGAGCAGTACTTC
NA	TRBV7-2	NA	TRBJ2-6	CASSSHDPGPSGANVLTF	TGTGCCAGCAGCTCCCATGATCCGGGGCCCTCTGGGGCCAACGTCCTGACTTTC